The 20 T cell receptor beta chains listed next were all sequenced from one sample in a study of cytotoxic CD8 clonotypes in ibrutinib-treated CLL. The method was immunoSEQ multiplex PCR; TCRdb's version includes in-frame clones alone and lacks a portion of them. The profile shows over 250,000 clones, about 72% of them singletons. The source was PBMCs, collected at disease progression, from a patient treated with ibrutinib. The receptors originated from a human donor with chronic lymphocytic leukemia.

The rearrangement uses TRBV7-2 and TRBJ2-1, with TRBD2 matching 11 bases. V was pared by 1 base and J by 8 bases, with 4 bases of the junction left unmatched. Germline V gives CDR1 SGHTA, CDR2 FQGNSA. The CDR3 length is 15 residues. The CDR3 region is CASSLGTSGSYEQFF. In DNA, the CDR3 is TGTGCCAGCAGCTTAGGTACTAGCGGGAGTTATGAGCAGTTCTTC.

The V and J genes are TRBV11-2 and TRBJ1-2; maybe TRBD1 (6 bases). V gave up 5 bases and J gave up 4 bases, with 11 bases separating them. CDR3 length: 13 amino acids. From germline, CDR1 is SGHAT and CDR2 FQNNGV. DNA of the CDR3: TGTGCCAGCAGCCAAACAGGGAGCTATGGCTACACCTTC. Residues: CASSQTGSYGYTF.

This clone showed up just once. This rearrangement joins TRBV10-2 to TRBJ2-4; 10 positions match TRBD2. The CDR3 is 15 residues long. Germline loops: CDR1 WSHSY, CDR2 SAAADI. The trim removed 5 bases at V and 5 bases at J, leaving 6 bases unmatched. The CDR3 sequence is CASSPSLAGQNIQYF. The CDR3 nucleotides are TGCGCCAGCAGTCCTTCACTAGCGGGGCAAAACATTCAGTACTTC.

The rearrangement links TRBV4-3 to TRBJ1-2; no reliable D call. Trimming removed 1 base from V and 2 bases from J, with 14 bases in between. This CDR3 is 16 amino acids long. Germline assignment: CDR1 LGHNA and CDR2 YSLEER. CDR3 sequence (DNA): TGCGCCAGCAGCCAAGCCGCCCGGCCGACAAACTATGGCTACACCTTC. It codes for CASSQAARPTNYGYTF.

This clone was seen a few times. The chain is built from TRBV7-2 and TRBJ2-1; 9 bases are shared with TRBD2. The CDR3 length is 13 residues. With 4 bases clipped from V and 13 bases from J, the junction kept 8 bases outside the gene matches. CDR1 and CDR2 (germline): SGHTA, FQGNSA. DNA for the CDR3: TGTGCCAGCAGCTCCCGTCGGCGGGAGGGCCAGTTCTTC. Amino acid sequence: CASSSRRREGQFF.

The CDR3 nucleotides read TGCGCCAGCAGCTTTGACAGCTATGAGCAGTTCTTC. Protein: CASSFDSYEQFF. J is TRBJ2-1 and V is TRBV5-1; weak D call: TRBD1 (5 bases). CDR1 and CDR2 from the germline V gene are SGHRS and YFSETQ. Deletions cut 2 bases from V and 8 bases from J, with 8 bases between. This CDR3 has 12 amino acids.

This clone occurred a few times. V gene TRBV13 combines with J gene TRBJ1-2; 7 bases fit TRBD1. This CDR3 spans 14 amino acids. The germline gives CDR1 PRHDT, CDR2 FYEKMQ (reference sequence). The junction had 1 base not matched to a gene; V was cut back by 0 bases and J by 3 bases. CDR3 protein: CASSLGQGYYGYTF. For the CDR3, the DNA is TGTGCCAGCAGCTTAGGACAGGGGTACTATGGCTACACCTTC.

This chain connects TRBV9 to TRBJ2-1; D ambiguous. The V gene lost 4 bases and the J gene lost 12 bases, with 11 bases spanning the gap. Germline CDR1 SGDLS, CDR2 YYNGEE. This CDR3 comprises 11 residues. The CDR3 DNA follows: TGTGCCAGCAGCTCGGACGGCCCGCAGTTCTTC. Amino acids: CASSSDGPQFF.

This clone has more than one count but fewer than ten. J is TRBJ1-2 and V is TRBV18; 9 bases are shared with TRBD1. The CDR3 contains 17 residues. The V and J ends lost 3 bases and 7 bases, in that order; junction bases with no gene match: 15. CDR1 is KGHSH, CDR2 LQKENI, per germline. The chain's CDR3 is CASSPLAHQDRGGGYTF. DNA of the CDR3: TGTGCCAGCTCACCGCTAGCCCATCAGGACAGGGGCGGTGGCTACACCTTC.

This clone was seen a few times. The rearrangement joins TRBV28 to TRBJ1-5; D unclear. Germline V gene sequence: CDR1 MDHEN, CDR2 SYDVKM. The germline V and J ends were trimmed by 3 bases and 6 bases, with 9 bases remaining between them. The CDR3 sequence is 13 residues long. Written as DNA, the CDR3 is TGTGCCAGCAGTTTCCCGGGCGGTCAGCCCCAGCATTTT. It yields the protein CASSFPGGQPQHF.

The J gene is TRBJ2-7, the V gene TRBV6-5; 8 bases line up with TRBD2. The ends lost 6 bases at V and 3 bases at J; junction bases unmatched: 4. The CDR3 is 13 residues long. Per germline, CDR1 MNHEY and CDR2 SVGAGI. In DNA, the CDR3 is TGTGCCAGCAGGGCGGGGGGTCGCTACGAGCAGTACTTC. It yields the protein CASRAGGRYEQYF.

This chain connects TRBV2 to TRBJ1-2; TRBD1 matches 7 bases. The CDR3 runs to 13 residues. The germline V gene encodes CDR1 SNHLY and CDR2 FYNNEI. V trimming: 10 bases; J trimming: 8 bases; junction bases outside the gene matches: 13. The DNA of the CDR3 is TGTGCCATAACGACAGGGCGGGTGGAGGGCTACACCTTC. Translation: CAITTGRVEGYTF.

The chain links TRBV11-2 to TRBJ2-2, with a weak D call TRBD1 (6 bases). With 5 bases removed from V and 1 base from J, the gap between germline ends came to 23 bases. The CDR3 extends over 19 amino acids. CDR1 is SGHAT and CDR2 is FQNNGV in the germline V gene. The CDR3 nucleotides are TGTGCCAGCAGCCCGGCTGTTCAGGGGATTAGGTGGAACACCGGGGAGCTGTTTTTT. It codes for CASSPAVQGIRWNTGELFF. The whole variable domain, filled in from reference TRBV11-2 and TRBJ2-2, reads EAGVAQSPRYKIIEKRQSVAFWCNPISGHATLYWYQQILGQGPKLLIQFQNNGVVDDSQLPKDRFSAERLKGVDSTLKIQPAKLEDSAVYLCASSPAVQGIRWNTGELFFGEGSRLTVL.

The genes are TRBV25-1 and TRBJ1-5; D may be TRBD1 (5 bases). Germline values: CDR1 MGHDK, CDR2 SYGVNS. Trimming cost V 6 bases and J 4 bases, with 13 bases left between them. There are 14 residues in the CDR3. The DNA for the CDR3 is TGTGCCAGCAGCGACGGGGACCTGAATCAGCCCCAGCATTTT. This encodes CASSDGDLNQPQHF.

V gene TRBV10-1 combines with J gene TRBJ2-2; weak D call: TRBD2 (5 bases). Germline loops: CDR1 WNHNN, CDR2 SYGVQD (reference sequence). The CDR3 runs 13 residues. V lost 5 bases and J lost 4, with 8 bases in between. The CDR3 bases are TGCGCCAGCAGTACTAGTCTCACCGGGGAGCTGTTTTTT. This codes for CASSTSLTGELFF.

The CDR3 sequence is CASSRRRVYNSPLHF. The CDR3 DNA follows: TGCGCCAGCAGTCGGCGACGGGTTTATAATTCACCCCTCCACTTT. This chain joins TRBV23-1 and TRBJ1-6; D is unclear. TRBV23-1 is reported as an ORF; its role is uncertain. This CDR3 is 15 amino acids long. The V gene lost 4 bases and the J gene lost 4 bases, with 11 bases spanning the gap.

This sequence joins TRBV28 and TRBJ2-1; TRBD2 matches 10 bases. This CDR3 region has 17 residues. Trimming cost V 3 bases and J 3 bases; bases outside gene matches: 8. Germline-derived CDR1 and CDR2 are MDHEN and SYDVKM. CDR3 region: CASSFPSGRILYNEQFF. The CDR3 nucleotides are TGTGCCAGCAGTTTCCCTAGCGGGAGAATCCTCTACAATGAGCAGTTCTTC.

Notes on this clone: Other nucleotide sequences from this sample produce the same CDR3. This CDR3 reads CASSRGRAYEQYF. DNA for the CDR3: TGTGCCAGCAGCCGGGGCCGGGCCTACGAGCAGTACTTC. V and J are TRBV5-4 and TRBJ2-7, with D possibly called TRBD1 or TRBD2 (5 bases each). V lost 4 bases to trimming and J lost 2 bases, with 10 bases between them. Germline V lookup: CDR1 SGHNT, CDR2 YYREEE (reference sequence). This CDR3 comprises 13 residues.

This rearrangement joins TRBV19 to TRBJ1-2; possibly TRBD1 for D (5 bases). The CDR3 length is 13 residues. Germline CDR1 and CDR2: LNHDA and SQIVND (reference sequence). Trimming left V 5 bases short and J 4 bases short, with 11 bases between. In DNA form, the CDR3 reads TGTGCCAGTAGTCTCGGGACCGGCTATGGCTACACCTTC. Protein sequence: CASSLGTGYGYTF.

For the CDR3, the DNA is TGTGCCAGCAGTGAGGACTGGGGTGTCTATGGCTACACCTTC. Amino acid sequence: CASSEDWGVYGYTF. The gene calls are TRBV6-1 and TRBJ1-2; D is unresolved. Germline V gene sequence: CDR1 MNHNS, CDR2 SASEGT. Trimming shortened V by 3 bases and J by 4 bases, and 12 bases separated the two germline ends. This CDR3 comprises 14 residues.